The next 28 T cell receptor beta chains were all read from a single sample in a study of shared clonotypes between healthy human individuals. Naive-designated CD8 cells lacked CD45RO, were positively enriched for CCR7, and omitted terminally differentiated effector memory CD45RA+ cells. Method: immunoSEQ multiplex PCR; TCRdb's copy keeps in-frame clones and lacks some. The sample lists around 2,000,000 clones; 90% to 95% were seen once. The sample consisted of naive CD8+ T cells from PBMCs. These receptors were collected from a man aged 18-30 years in good health. Some clones in this sample may be carry-over from other donors' samples.

The CDR3 reads CSVDMVGQGASEAFF. The CDR3 coding sequence is TGCAGCGTTGATATGGTCGGACAGGGGGCCTCGGAAGCTTTCTTT. J is TRBJ1-1 and V is TRBV29-1; 11 nucleotides align to TRBD1. The CDR3 consists of 15 residues. From germline, CDR1 is SQVTM and CDR2 ANQGSEA. V trimming: 3 bases; J trimming: 8 bases; junction bases outside the gene matches: 11. The whole variable domain, filled in from reference TRBV29-1 and TRBJ1-1, reads SAVISQKPSRDICQRGTSLTIQCQVDSQVTMMFWYRQQPGQSLTLIATANQGSEATYESGFVIDKFPISRPNLTFSTLTVSNMSPEDSSIYLCSVDMVGQGASEAFFGQGTRLTVV.

J is TRBJ1-1 and V is TRBV19, with unresolved D. Trimming shortened V by 2 bases and J by 1 base, and 14 bases separated the two germline ends. Germline values: CDR1 LNHDA, CDR2 SQIVND (reference sequence). The CDR3 has 16 amino acids. The CDR3 nucleotides read TGTGCCAGTAGTATAATGAAAGCAGGATCGAACACTGAAGCTTTCTTT. This gives the protein CASSIMKAGSNTEAFF.

This clone was counted once. CDR3 protein: CASSVGSATSGTDTQYF. The CDR3 coding sequence is TGTGCCAGCAGCGTAGGGTCTGCGACTAGCGGCACAGATACGCAGTATTTT. The V call is TRBV9, the J call TRBJ2-3; 8 bases map to TRBD2. Germline V CDR1 and CDR2: SGDLS, YYNGEE. The junction had 7 bases not matched to a gene; V was cut back by 0 bases and J by 1 base. The CDR3 has 17 amino acids. Full variable domain (missing parts from reference TRBV9 and TRBJ2-3): DSGVTQTPKHLITATGQRVTLRCSPRSGDLSVYWYQQSLDQGLQFLIQYYNGEERAKGNILERFSAQQFPDLHSELNLSSLELGDSALYFCASSVGSATSGTDTQYFGPGTRLTVL.

The chain combines TRBV10-2 with TRBJ2-4, with 10 positions matching TRBD1. This CDR3 is built from 16 residues. With 2 bases clipped from V and 4 bases from J, the junction kept 5 bases outside the gene matches. CDR1 is WSHSY and CDR2 is SAAADI in the germline V gene. The CDR3 protein is CASSEKGQGSKNIQYF. Here the CDR3 DNA reads TGCGCCAGCAGTGAGAAGGGACAGGGGTCAAAAAACATTCAGTACTTC.

The chain uses TRBV28 and TRBJ1-4; 7 bases map to TRBD1. CDR3 length: 13 amino acids. J gave up 13 bases and V 7 bases, and 12 bases lay outside the gene matches. Germline assignment: CDR1 MDHEN and CDR2 SYDVKM. CDR3 coding DNA: TGTGCCAGCACCGAGGGGGCATCCCATGGACTGTTTTTT. Protein: CASTEGASHGLFF. Filled out from reference TRBV28 and TRBJ1-4, the complete variable domain reads DVKVTQSSRYLVKRTGEKVFLECVQDMDHENMFWYRQDPGLGLRLIYFSYDVKMKEKGDIPEGYSVSREKKERFSLILESASTNQTSMYLCASTEGASHGLFFGSGTQLSVL.

J is TRBJ2-1 and V is TRBV9, with 7 positions matching TRBD1. This CDR3 spans 17 amino acids. V dropped 1 base and J dropped 3; count of bases not matched to a gene: 10. From germline, CDR1 is SGDLS and CDR2 YYNGEE. The CDR3 spells CASSVPRDSLNYNEQFF. CDR3 sequence (DNA): TGTGCCAGCAGCGTACCCAGGGACAGTCTTAACTACAATGAGCAGTTCTTC.

CDR3 residues: CASSFYSASPTSYNEQFF. CDR3 bases: TGTGCCAGCAGCTTTTACTCAGCCAGTCCCACCTCCTACAATGAGCAGTTCTTC. The V gene is TRBV7-2, the J gene TRBJ2-1; D is undetermined. The germline V gene encodes CDR1 SGHTA and CDR2 FQGNSA. The CDR3 is made up of 18 amino acids. V lost 3 bases and J lost 0, with 18 bases in between.

The genes are TRBV2 and TRBJ2-7; 7 positions agree with TRBD2. The V gene's germline CDR1 is SNHLY and CDR2 FYNNEI. The CDR3 contains 15 residues. V was pared by 6 bases and J by 2 bases, with 10 bases of the junction left unmatched. This chain's CDR3 is CASSPSTSVTYEQYF. The CDR3 DNA is TGTGCCAGCAGCCCCTCAACTAGCGTGACCTACGAGCAGTACTTC.

This chain joins TRBV6-1 and TRBJ2-1; 8 bases are shared with TRBD2. CDR1 is MNHNS and CDR2 is SASEGT in the germline V gene. V lost 8 bases to trimming and J lost 0 bases; unmatched junction nucleotides: 3. The CDR3 length is 14 residues. Here the CDR3 DNA reads TGTGCCAGCTGGAGCGGGAGCTCCTACAATGAGCAGTTCTTC. Translation gives CASWSGSSYNEQFF.

The chain employs TRBV5-6 and TRBJ1-2, with D possibly matching TRBD1 (6 bases). CDR3 length equals 15 residues. Trimming removed 1 base at V and 2 bases at J, with 12 bases between. CDR1 is SGHDT, CDR2 YYEEEE, per germline. This CDR3 is CASSLSSGGNYGYTF. The DNA of the CDR3 is TGTGCCAGCAGCTTGTCGTCGGGGGGCAACTATGGCTACACCTTC.

The rearrangement joins TRBV4-3 to TRBJ2-7; 12 positions agree with TRBD2. Germline assignment: CDR1 LGHNA and CDR2 YSLEER. This CDR3 spans 19 amino acids. V lost 0 bases, J lost 6 bases, and 15 bases stayed unmatched. As DNA, the CDR3 is TGCGCCAGCAGCCAAGAGGGGGAGGTTCGACTAGCGGGAGTAGGCGAGCAGTACTTC. Protein product: CASSQEGEVRLAGVGEQYF.

Details on this clone: This CDR3 is also generated by other DNA sequences in the sample. The V and J genes are TRBV28 and TRBJ2-7, with TRBD1 matching over 7 bases. Germline assignment: CDR1 MDHEN and CDR2 SYDVKM. V lost 5 bases to trimming and J lost 1 base; unmatched junction nucleotides: 2. This CDR3 is built from 13 residues. The CDR3: CASSPQGSYEQYF. The CDR3 coding sequence is TGTGCCAGCAGTCCACAGGGGTCCTACGAGCAGTACTTC.

The chain couples TRBV29-1 to TRBJ1-3, with a possible D match to TRBD1 (5 bases). Germline lookup yields CDR1 SQVTM and CDR2 ANQGSEA. With 1 base removed from V and 0 bases from J, the gap between germline ends came to 16 bases. The CDR3 totals 17 residues. For the CDR3, the DNA is TGCAGCGTTGAAGGGGGAGTAGGACAATCCTCTGGAAACACCATATATTTT. Residues: CSVEGGVGQSSGNTIYF. Full variable domain (outside the CDR3, taken from reference TRBV29-1 and TRBJ1-3): SAVISQKPSRDICQRGTSLTIQCQVDSQVTMMFWYRQQPGQSLTLIATANQGSEATYESGFVIDKFPISRPNLTFSTLTVSNMSPEDSSIYLCSVEGGVGQSSGNTIYFGEGSWLTVV.

The V call is TRBV27, the J call TRBJ1-5, with D maybe TRBD1 (6 bases). Germline loops: CDR1 MNHEY, CDR2 SMNVEV (reference sequence). The length of the CDR3 is 14 residues. The germline V and J ends were trimmed by 8 bases and 6 bases, with 17 bases remaining between them. In nucleotides, the CDR3 is TGTGCCAGCGGCCTCCGGGGGGCGGCTCAGCCCCAGCATTTT. This encodes CASGLRGAAQPQHF.

The chain recombines TRBV2 with TRBJ1-1; no firm D call. The germline V and J ends were trimmed by 10 bases and 7 bases, with 10 bases remaining between them. CDR3 length: 10 amino acids. Germline assignment: CDR1 SNHLY and CDR2 FYNNEI. CDR3 nucleotide sequence: TGTGCCACCTGGGAGGGTGAAGCTTTCTTT. As protein: CATWEGEAFF.

CDR3 residues: CASSSIKTSSDEQFF. As DNA, the CDR3 is TGTGCCAGCAGTTCCATCAAGACTAGTAGCGATGAGCAGTTCTTC. The genes are TRBV2 and TRBJ2-1; possible D gene TRBD2, 6 bases. The CDR3 is 15 amino acids. V dropped 5 bases and J dropped 8 bases, with 19 bases sitting between them. Germline CDR1 reads SNHLY; CDR2 reads FYNNEI.

The chain recombines TRBV5-6 with TRBJ2-7, with 12 bases that match TRBD1. The CDR3 contains 13 residues. V was clipped by 8 bases and J by 3 bases; unmatched bases: 3. The germline gives CDR1 SGHDT, CDR2 YYEEEE. CDR3 sequence: CASGTGGGYEQYF. In DNA, the CDR3 is TGTGCCAGTGGGACAGGGGGCGGCTACGAGCAGTACTTC. Supplemented by reference TRBV5-6 and TRBJ2-7, the full variable domain reads DAGVTQSPTHLIKTRGQQVTLRCSPKSGHDTVSWYQQALGQGPQFIFQYYEEEERQRGNFPDRFSGHQFPNYSSELNVNALLLGDSALYLCASGTGGGYEQYFGPGTRLTVT.

The chain is built from TRBV21-1 and TRBJ1-5. TRBV21-1 is an annotated pseudogene. CDR3 length: 16 residues. This CDR3 is CASSPQMAGTGQPQHF. CDR3 nucleotides: TGTGCCAGCAGCCCCCAGATGGCAGGGACCGGGCAGCCCCAGCATTTT.

As to this clone: Other DNA sequences of this sample code for an identical CDR3. The CDR3 nucleotides are TGTGCCAGCAGCTCAGCGGGAGAAGAGACCCAGTACTTC. Translating it yields CASSSAGEETQYF. This sequence joins TRBV5-6 and TRBJ2-5; 8 bases are shared with TRBD2. Germline V gene sequence: CDR1 SGHDT, CDR2 YYEEEE. CDR3 size: 13 residues. V lost 3 bases and J lost 3; bases outside the gene matches: 1.

Points on this clone: Other DNA sequences in the sample encode the same CDR3. This chain links TRBV6-5 with TRBJ1-1, with TRBD1 identical over 8 bases. Trimming at V came to 4 bases and at J to 5 bases, leaving 6 bases not matched to a gene. This CDR3 is 14 amino acids long. In germline, CDR1 is MNHEY, CDR2 SVGAGI. The CDR3 nucleotides are TGTGCCAGCAGTTTAGACAGGGGTGGAACTGAAGCTTTCTTT. It encodes CASSLDRGGTEAFF.

Regarding this clone: The same CDR3 also results from other DNA sequences found in this sample. This chain connects TRBV9 to TRBJ1-1; no clear D gene. The CDR3 consists of 13 residues. Germline loops: CDR1 SGDLS, CDR2 YYNGEE. Trimming removed 3 bases at V and 4 bases at J, with 10 bases between. CDR3 in DNA: TGTGCCAGCAGCGGGAGGCTGGGCACTGAAGCTTTCTTT. Translation gives CASSGRLGTEAFF.

Comment on this clone: The sample has other DNA sequences that encode this CDR3 too. V usage is TRBV9 and J usage is TRBJ1-1, with unresolved D. V lost 2 bases and J lost 3, with 5 bases in between. Germline lookup yields CDR1 SGDLS and CDR2 YYNGEE. The CDR3 runs to 12 residues. DNA of the CDR3: TGTGCCAGCAGCGTTTCGGACACTGAAGCTTTCTTT. Translation: CASSVSDTEAFF.

This chain uses TRBV7-9 with TRBJ2-7, with D tentatively TRBD2 (5 bases). The germline V gene has CDR1 SEHNR and CDR2 FQNEAQ (reference sequence). The CDR3 spans 15 residues. V was pared by 4 bases and J by 5 bases, with 18 bases between. The CDR3 protein is CASSSPIAGPHEQYF. DNA for the CDR3: TGTGCCAGCAGCTCCCCCATTGCGGGCCCCCACGAGCAGTACTTC.

The genes are TRBV18 and TRBJ2-7; maybe TRBD1 (5 bases). The CDR3 loop spans 16 amino acids. Germline CDR1 and CDR2: KGHSH and LQKENI. Trimming removed 0 bases at V and 0 bases at J, with 12 bases between. The CDR3 loop is CASSPPGTGSSYEQYF. DNA of the CDR3: TGTGCCAGCTCACCACCGGGCACAGGTAGCTCCTACGAGCAGTACTTC.

The V gene is TRBV4-1, the J gene TRBJ2-7; D not certain. From germline, CDR1 is MGHRA and CDR2 YSYEKL. V lost 2 bases and J 3 bases, leaving 8 bases between the germline ends. This CDR3 region has 13 residues. CDR3 sequence (DNA): TGCGCCAGCAGCCAAACCGCCAACTACGAGCAGTACTTC. This sequence encodes CASSQTANYEQYF.

For this clone: Other DNA sequences in the sample encode the same CDR3. In DNA, the CDR3 is TGTGCCAGCAGCTTAAGGGGAACTGAAGCTTTCTTT. This codes for CASSLRGTEAFF. The chain combines TRBV7-9 with TRBJ1-1; a weak D match, TRBD1 (5 bases). The CDR3 is 12 amino acids. The V end was cut by 2 bases, the J end by 5 bases, with 6 bases between. Germline CDR1 reads SEHNR; CDR2 reads FQNEAQ (reference sequence).

The chain joins TRBV29-1 to TRBJ1-2; tentative D call: TRBD1 (5 bases). The germline gives CDR1 SQVTM, CDR2 ANQGSEA. This CDR3 region has 14 residues. V gave up 6 bases and J gave up 3 bases, with 17 bases separating them. The CDR3 nucleotides read TGCAGCGTACCGGGCTATGAGGGACACTATGGCTACACCTTC. Amino acid sequence: CSVPGYEGHYGYTF.

The chain is built from TRBV12-5 and TRBJ2-7, with D perhaps matching TRBD2 (7 bases). The ends were cut back, 8 bases at V and 1 base at J, with 21 bases in the middle. Germline V gene lookup returns CDR1 LGHNT and CDR2 FRNRAP. The CDR3 totals 16 residues. The CDR3 protein is CASSNYLGGRSYEQYF. Here the CDR3 DNA reads TGTGCTAGTAGTAACTACCTCGGGGGGCGATCCTACGAGCAGTACTTC.